The 20 T cell receptor beta chains reported below all come from one sample, sequenced in a study of OX40 agonist ivuxolimab in advanced cancers. Some clones are missing from TCRdb's copy, which holds only in-frame ones; the method was immunoSEQ multiplex PCR. Of fewer than 80,000 clones listed, roughly 81% were seen once; the top ten hold 9.8%. Source: CD4+ or CD8+ T cells sorted from blood, taken in a trial of the OX40 agonist ivuxolimab. The receptors come from an adult with an advanced solid tumor such as melanoma, head and neck, liver or kidney cancer.

This chain links TRBV9 with TRBJ1-5, with D perhaps TRBD1 (5 bases). CDR1 is SGDLS and CDR2 is YYNGEE in the germline V gene. The CDR3 is made up of 15 amino acids. V lost 0 bases and J lost 3, with 10 bases in between. CDR3 in amino acids: CASSVGDLFNQPQHF. Written as DNA, the CDR3 is TGTGCCAGCAGCGTAGGGGACCTATTCAATCAGCCCCAGCATTTT.

The CDR3 sequence is CASSLSRKDTQYF. Here the CDR3 DNA reads TGTGCCAGCAGCTTAAGCCGGAAAGATACGCAGTATTTT. This rearrangement joins TRBV7-9 to TRBJ2-3; D is unclear. CDR1 and CDR2 (germline): SEHNR, FQNEAQ (reference sequence). This CDR3 contains 13 residues. Trimming removed 2 bases from V and 5 bases from J, with 8 bases in between.

The rearrangement uses TRBV5-1 and TRBJ1-5; no clear D gene. Germline CDR1 SGHRS, CDR2 YFSETQ. This CDR3 contains 13 residues. V lost 0 bases and J lost 6, with 7 bases in between. Here the CDR3 reads CASSLEAGQPQHF. The CDR3 bases are TGCGCCAGCAGCTTGGAGGCGGGTCAGCCCCAGCATTTT.

The chain couples TRBV5-1 to TRBJ2-2; tentatively, D is TRBD1 or TRBD2 (5 bases each). V gave up 0 bases and J gave up 6 bases, with 12 bases separating them. The CDR3 loop spans 15 amino acids. The germline CDR1 and CDR2 sequences are SGHRS and YFSETQ. The CDR3 spells CASSLDPGSAGELFF. In DNA, the CDR3 is TGCGCCAGCAGCTTGGATCCAGGGAGCGCCGGGGAGCTGTTTTTT.

The gene calls are TRBV5-1 and TRBJ1-2, with D maybe TRBD1 (6 bases). V dropped 0 bases and J dropped 8 bases, with 11 bases sitting between them. Germline values: CDR1 SGHRS, CDR2 YFSETQ. CDR3 length: 13 residues. The CDR3 DNA reads TGCGCCAGCAGCTTGGCGGGGGGCGACGGCTACACCTTC. Translating gives CASSLAGGDGYTF.

V usage is TRBV5-1 and J usage is TRBJ2-1; D uncertain. Germline assignment: CDR1 SGHRS and CDR2 YFSETQ. V shed 6 bases and J shed 8 bases, with 15 bases lying between them. This CDR3 contains 13 residues. CDR3 protein: CASTRLVGYEQFF. DNA of the CDR3: TGCGCCAGCACCCGCTTGGTGGGCTATGAGCAGTTCTTC.

This sequence joins TRBV6-1 and TRBJ2-3, with D perhaps matching TRBD1 or TRBD2 (5 bases each). Trimming stripped 8 bases from V and 7 bases from J, with 16 bases between. This CDR3 is 13 amino acids long. Germline loops: CDR1 MNHNS, CDR2 SASEGT. CDR3 sequence: CASVPPGANTQYF. CDR3 sequence (DNA): TGTGCCAGCGTCCCCCCCGGGGCGAATACGCAGTATTTT.

The chain joins TRBV29-1 to TRBJ1-2, with 11 bases identical to TRBD1. The CDR3 spans 14 residues. The germline V gene encodes CDR1 SQVTM and CDR2 ANQGSEA. V lost 6 bases, J lost 4 bases, and 7 bases stayed unmatched. The CDR3 DNA reads as TGCAGCGTGGGCCCCGGGACAGGGGGCTATGGCTACACCTTC. Its protein product is CSVGPGTGGYGYTF.

The chain recombines TRBV15 with TRBJ2-5; TRBD1 matches 9 bases. The CDR3 totals 14 residues. Germline V gene data show CDR1 as LNHNV and CDR2 as YYDKDF (reference sequence). V was pared by 6 bases and J by 7 bases, with 9 bases of the junction left unmatched. Written as DNA, the CDR3 is TGTGCCACCAGGTCACAGGGGGCTTCAGGGACCCAGTACTTC. This translates into CATRSQGASGTQYF.

V gene TRBV28 combines with J gene TRBJ2-7; D may be TRBD1 (5 bases). Germline V gene data show CDR1 as MDHEN and CDR2 as SYDVKM. This CDR3 region has 16 residues. Deletions cut 4 bases from V and 1 base from J, with 17 bases between. CDR3 DNA: TGTGCCAGCAGTTCCCTCGGCAGGGTAGGGTCCTACGAGCAGTACTTC. Amino acids: CASSSLGRVGSYEQYF.

V and J are TRBV6-1 and TRBJ2-3; D unresolved. CDR1 and CDR2 (germline): MNHNS, SASEGT. V dropped 7 bases and J dropped 1 base, with 15 bases sitting between them. The length of the CDR3 is 15 residues. The CDR3 DNA reads TGTGCCAGCAAGTGGCTGATGCACGGCACAGATACGCAGTATTTT. Protein product: CASKWLMHGTDTQYF.

This clone was picked up one time. The DNA for the CDR3 is TGTGCCAGCAGCTTTGGCTTCTCCGAGCAGTACTTC. Translating gives CASSFGFSEQYF. The chain carries TRBV7-2 and TRBJ2-7; D unresolved. Germline loops: CDR1 SGHTA, CDR2 FQGNSA. V was clipped by 3 bases and J by 6 bases, with 9 bases between them. The CDR3 contains 12 residues.

J is TRBJ2-1 and V is TRBV11-3, with 8 positions matching TRBD2. Per the germline V gene, CDR1 is SGHNT and CDR2 is YENEEA. Germline trimming cut 5 bases from V and 7 bases from J; bases unmatched to any gene: 13. The CDR3 runs 16 residues. This CDR3 is CASSPRLAHPRNEQFF. In nucleotides, the CDR3 is TGTGCCAGCAGCCCAAGACTAGCGCATCCCCGTAATGAGCAGTTCTTC.

The chain couples TRBV5-8 to TRBJ1-2; TRBD1 is a possible D gene (6 bases). The CDR3 covers 16 residues. Trimming took off 4 bases at V and 3 bases at J, with 19 bases between the two ends. The germline CDR1 and CDR2 sequences are SGHTS and YDEGEE. CDR3 sequence (DNA): TGTGCCAGCAGCGTTCCACAGGGTCGGTCGGACTATGGCTACACCTTC. Protein: CASSVPQGRSDYGYTF.

This clone was seen a single time. The chain has TRBV18 and TRBJ1-6; D uncertain. The CDR3 extends over 17 amino acids. Germline CDR1 KGHSH, CDR2 LQKENI. V was trimmed by 6 bases and J by 5 bases, leaving 20 bases between them. CDR3 sequence (DNA): TGTGCCAGCTCCTTTGCGCGAAGGGAAGAAGATAATTCACCCCTCCACTTT. Residues: CASSFARREEDNSPLHF.

CDR3 in amino acids: CASSPNGGTNTGELFF. The CDR3 DNA reads as TGTGCCAGCTCACCCAATGGAGGGACGAACACCGGGGAGCTGTTTTTT. J is TRBJ2-2 and V is TRBV18; TRBD2 might be the D (6 bases). The V gene lost 3 bases and the J gene lost 0 bases, with 11 bases spanning the gap. Germline loops: CDR1 KGHSH, CDR2 LQKENI. The CDR3 loop spans 16 amino acids.

This rearrangement joins TRBV6-1 to TRBJ2-1; D is perhaps TRBD1 or TRBD2 (5 bases each). In germline, CDR1 is MNHNS, CDR2 SASEGT. The CDR3 sequence is 14 residues long. V dropped 7 bases and J dropped 1 base, with 11 bases sitting between them. CDR3 sequence (DNA): TGTGCCAGCATTCCGGGACGGTCCTACAATGAGCAGTTCTTC. This codes for CASIPGRSYNEQFF.

The CDR3 nucleotides read TGCGCCAGCAGCTTGGAACGGGACATTTTCTCTGGAAACACCATATATTTT. Translated, it gives CASSLERDIFSGNTIYF. The chain couples TRBV5-1 to TRBJ1-3; a possible D gene is TRBD1 (6 bases). Trimming pared 0 bases from V and 0 bases from J, leaving 13 bases between. The CDR3 spans 17 residues. Germline V gene data show CDR1 as SGHRS and CDR2 as YFSETQ.

V and J are TRBV2 and TRBJ2-3; D unresolved. This CDR3 is built from 12 residues. Germline assignment: CDR1 SNHLY and CDR2 FYNNEI. V shed 6 bases and J shed 5 bases, with 9 bases lying between them. This CDR3 reads CASSYFEDTQYF. CDR3 nucleotide sequence: TGTGCCAGCAGCTACTTTGAAGATACGCAGTATTTT.

This sequence joins TRBV7-3 and TRBJ2-3; D is uncertain. The CDR3 is made up of 13 amino acids. The germline V gene encodes CDR1 SGHTA and CDR2 FQGTGA. The germline V and J ends were trimmed by 2 bases and 4 bases, with 7 bases remaining between them. In DNA, the CDR3 is TGTGCCAGCAGCTTAGGCAGGCCAGATACGCAGTATTTT. This translates into CASSLGRPDTQYF.